What follows is one T cell receptor beta chain and its context. This record comes from a study of PD-L1 blockade in urothelial cancer. For the study at large: Samples came from 3 weeks, at the second dose, and 6 weeks into treatment. T cells were recovered from blood samples at a median of 141,255.

This sample's time point: peripheral blood 6 weeks after treatment start. The investigators introduced synthetic TCR analog templates into each PCR as spikes. The assay was immunoSEQ multiplex PCR, and TCRdb's table has in-frame clones only and misses some. The sample consists of 75,000 to 100,000 clones, over 80% of them appearing once. The V gene lost 2 bases and the J gene lost 0 bases, with 10 bases spanning the gap. The CDR3 extends over 15 amino acids. The clonotype originates from a man between 65 and 85 years old with urothelial cancer. The material was PBMCs, obtained around atezolizumab (anti-PD-L1) treatment. V gene TRBV23-1 combines with J gene TRBJ1-1; D call uncertain. TRBV23-1 is an ORF; its function is uncertain. The CDR3 sequence is CASSQDYRVNTEAFF. The CDR3 DNA is TGCGCCAGCAGTCAAGACTATCGAGTGAACACTGAAGCTTTCTTT.